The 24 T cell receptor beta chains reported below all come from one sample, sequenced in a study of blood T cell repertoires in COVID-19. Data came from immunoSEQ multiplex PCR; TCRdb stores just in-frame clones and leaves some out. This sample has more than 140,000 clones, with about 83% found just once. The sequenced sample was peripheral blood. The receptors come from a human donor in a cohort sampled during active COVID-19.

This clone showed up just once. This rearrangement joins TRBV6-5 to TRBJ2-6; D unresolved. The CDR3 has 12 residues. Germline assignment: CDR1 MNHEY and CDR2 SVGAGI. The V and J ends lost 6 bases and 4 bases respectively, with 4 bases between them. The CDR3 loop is CASSGGANVLTF. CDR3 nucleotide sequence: TGTGCCAGCAGCGGGGGGGCCAACGTCCTGACTTTC.

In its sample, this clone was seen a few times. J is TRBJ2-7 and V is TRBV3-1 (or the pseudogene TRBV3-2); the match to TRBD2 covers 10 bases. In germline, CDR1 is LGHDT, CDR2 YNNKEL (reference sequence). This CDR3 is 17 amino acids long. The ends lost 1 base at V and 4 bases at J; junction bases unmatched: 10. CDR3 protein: CASSQASGLAESYEQYF. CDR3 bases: TGTGCCAGCAGCCAAGCCTCTGGACTAGCGGAATCTTACGAGCAGTACTTC.

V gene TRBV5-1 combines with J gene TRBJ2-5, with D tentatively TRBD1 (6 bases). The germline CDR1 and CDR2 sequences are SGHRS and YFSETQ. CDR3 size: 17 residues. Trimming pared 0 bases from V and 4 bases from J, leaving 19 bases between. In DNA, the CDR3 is TGCGCCAGCAGCTTGGAGGGCCGGGACACCCTGGGAGAGACCCAGTACTTC. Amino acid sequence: CASSLEGRDTLGETQYF.

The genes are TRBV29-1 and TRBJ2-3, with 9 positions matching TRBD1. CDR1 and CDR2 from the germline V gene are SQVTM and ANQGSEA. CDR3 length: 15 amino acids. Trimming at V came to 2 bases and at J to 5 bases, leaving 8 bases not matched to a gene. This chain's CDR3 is CSVERGGQGEDTQYF. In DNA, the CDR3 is TGCAGCGTTGAACGTGGGGGACAGGGCGAAGATACGCAGTATTTT.

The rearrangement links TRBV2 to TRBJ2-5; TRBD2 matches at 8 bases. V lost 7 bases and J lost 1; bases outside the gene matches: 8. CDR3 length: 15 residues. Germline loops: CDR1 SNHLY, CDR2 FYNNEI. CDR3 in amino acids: CASTGTRGTQETQYF. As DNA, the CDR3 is TGTGCCAGCACAGGGACTAGAGGCACCCAAGAGACCCAGTACTTC.

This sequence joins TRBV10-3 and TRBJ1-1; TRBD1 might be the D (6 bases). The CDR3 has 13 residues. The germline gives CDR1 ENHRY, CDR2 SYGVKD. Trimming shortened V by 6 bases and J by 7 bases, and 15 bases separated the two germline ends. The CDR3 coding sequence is TGTGCCATCAGCCAACAGGGCGCGGGTGAAGCTTTCTTT. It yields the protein CAISQQGAGEAFF.

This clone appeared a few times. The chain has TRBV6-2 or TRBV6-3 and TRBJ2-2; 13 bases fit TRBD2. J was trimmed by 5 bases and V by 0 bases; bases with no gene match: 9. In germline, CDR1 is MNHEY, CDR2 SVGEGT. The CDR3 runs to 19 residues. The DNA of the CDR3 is TGTGCCAGCAGTTACTCGAAAGGTGCGGGACTAGCGGGAACCGGGGAGCTGTTTTTT. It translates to CASSYSKGAGLAGTGELFF.

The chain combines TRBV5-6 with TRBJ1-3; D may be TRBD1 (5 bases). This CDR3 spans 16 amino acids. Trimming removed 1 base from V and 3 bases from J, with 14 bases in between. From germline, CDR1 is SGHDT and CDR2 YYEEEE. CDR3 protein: CASSLLGADVGNTIYF. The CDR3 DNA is TGTGCCAGCAGCTTGTTAGGGGCGGACGTTGGAAACACCATATATTTT.

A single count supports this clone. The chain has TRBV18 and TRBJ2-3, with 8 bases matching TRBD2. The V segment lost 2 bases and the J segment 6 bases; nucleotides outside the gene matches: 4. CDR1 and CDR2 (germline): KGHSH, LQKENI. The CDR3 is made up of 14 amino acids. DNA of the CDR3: TGTGCCAGCTCACCAAGCGGGGGCCGGGATACGCAGTATTTT. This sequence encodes CASSPSGGRDTQYF.

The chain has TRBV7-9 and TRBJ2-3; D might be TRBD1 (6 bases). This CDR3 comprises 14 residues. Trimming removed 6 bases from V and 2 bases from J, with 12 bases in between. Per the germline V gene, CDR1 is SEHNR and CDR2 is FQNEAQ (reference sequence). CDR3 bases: TGTGCCAGCAGTTTCAACAGGGACACAGATACGCAGTATTTT. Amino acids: CASSFNRDTDTQYF.

CDR3 sequence reads: CASSLVGGGELFF. DNA of the CDR3: TGCGCCAGCAGCTTGGTAGGGGGCGGGGAGCTGTTTTTT. The rearrangement links TRBV5-1 to TRBJ2-2, with a tentative D call TRBD1 (6 bases). This CDR3 comprises 13 residues. From germline, CDR1 is SGHRS and CDR2 YFSETQ. V lost 0 bases to trimming and J lost 7 bases, with 7 bases between them.

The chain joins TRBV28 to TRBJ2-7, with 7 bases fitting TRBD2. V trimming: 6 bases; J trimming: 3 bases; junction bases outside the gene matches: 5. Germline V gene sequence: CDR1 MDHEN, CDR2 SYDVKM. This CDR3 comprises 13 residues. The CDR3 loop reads CASRPGGNYEQYF. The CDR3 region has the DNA TGTGCCAGCAGACCCGGGGGGAACTACGAGCAGTACTTC.

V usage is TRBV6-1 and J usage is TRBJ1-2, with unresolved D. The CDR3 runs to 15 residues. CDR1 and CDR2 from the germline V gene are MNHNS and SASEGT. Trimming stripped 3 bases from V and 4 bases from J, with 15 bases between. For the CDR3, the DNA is TGTGCCAGCAGTGAGGGCCCTCAGGTTCTCTATGGCTACACCTTC. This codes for CASSEGPQVLYGYTF.

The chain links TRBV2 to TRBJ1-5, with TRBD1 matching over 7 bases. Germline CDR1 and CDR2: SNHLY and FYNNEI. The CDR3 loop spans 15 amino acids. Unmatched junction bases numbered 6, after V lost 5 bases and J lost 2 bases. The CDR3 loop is CASSQDRAGNQPQHF. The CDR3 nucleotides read TGTGCCAGCAGTCAAGACAGGGCTGGCAATCAGCCCCAGCATTTT.

CDR3 loop: CASSLGGVGETQYF. CDR3 nucleotides: TGTGCCAGCAGCTTAGGGGGGGTTGGGGAGACCCAGTACTTC. The chain joins TRBV7-8 to TRBJ2-5, with a tentative D call TRBD2 (6 bases). Germline lookup yields CDR1 SGHVS and CDR2 FQNEAQ. The CDR3 has 14 residues. The V end was cut by 1 base, the J end by 5 bases, with 11 bases between.

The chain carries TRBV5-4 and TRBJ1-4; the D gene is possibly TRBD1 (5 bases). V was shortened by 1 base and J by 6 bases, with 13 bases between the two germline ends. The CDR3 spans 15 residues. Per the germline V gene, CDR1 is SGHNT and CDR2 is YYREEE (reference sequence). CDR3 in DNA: TGTGCCAGCAGCTTGATGCAGGGCGGCGATGAAAAACTGTTTTTT. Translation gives CASSLMQGGDEKLFF.

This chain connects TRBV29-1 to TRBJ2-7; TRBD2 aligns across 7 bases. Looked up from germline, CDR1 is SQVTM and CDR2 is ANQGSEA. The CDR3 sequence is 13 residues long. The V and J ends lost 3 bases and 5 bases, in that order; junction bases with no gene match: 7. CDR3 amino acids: CSVESQGGNEQYF. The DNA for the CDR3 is TGCAGCGTTGAGAGCCAGGGAGGGAACGAGCAGTACTTC.

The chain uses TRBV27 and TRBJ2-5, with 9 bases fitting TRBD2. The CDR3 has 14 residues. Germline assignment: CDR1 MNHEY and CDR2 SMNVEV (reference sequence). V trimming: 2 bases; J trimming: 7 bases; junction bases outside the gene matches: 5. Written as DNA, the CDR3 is TGTGCCAGCAGTTTAGGCGGGAGGGCCCTGACCCAGTACTTC. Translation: CASSLGGRALTQYF.

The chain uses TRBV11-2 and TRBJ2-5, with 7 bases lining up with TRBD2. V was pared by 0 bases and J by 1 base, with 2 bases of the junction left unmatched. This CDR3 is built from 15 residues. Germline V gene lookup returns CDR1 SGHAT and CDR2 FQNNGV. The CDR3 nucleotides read TGTGCCAGCAGCTTAGATAGGACTAGCCAAGAGACCCAGTACTTC. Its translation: CASSLDRTSQETQYF.

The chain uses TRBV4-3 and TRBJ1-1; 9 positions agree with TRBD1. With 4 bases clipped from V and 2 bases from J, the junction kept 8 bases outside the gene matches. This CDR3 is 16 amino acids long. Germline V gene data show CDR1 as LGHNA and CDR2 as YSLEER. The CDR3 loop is CASSPGTGRRNTEAFF. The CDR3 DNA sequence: TGCGCCAGCAGCCCGGGGACAGGGCGGCGAAACACTGAAGCTTTCTTT.

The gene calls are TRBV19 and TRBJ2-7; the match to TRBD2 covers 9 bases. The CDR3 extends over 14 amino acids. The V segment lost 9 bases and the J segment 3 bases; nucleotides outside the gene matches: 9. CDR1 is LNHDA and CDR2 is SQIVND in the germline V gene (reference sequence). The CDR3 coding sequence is TGTGCCAGCTCAAGGACTAGCGTTAGCTACGAGCAGTACTTC. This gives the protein CASSRTSVSYEQYF. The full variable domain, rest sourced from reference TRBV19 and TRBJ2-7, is DGGITQSPKYLFRKEGQNVTLSCEQNLNHDAMYWYRQDPGQGLRLIYYSQIVNDFQKGDIAEGYSVSREKKESFPLTVTSAQKNPTAFYLCASSRTSVSYEQYFGPGTRLTVT.

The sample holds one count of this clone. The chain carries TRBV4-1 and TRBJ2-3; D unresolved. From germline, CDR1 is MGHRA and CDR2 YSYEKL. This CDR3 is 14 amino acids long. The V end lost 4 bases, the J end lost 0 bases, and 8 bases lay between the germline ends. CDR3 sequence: CASSRTDSTDTQYF. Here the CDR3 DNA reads TGCGCCAGCAGCCGAACAGACAGCACAGATACGCAGTATTTT.

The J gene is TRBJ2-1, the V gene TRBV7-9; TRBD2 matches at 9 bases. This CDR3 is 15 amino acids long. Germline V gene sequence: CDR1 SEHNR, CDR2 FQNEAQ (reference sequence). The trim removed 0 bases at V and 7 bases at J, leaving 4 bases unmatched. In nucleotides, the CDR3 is TGTGCCAGCAGCTTAGCGTCTAGCGGGATAAATGAGCAGTTCTTC. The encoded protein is CASSLASSGINEQFF.

CDR3: CASSLTGQLHQPQHF. The DNA of the CDR3 is TGCGCCAGCAGCTTGACGGGACAGCTACATCAGCCCCAGCATTTT. The chain joins TRBV5-1 to TRBJ1-5; 7 bases map to TRBD1. After removal of 1 base from V and 5 bases from J, the junction contained 6 bases not matched to a gene. The germline V gene encodes CDR1 SGHRS and CDR2 YFSETQ. This CDR3 region has 15 residues. The variable domain in full, with the rest retrieved from reference TRBV5-1 and TRBJ1-5, is KAGVTQTPRYLIKTRGQQVTLSCSPISGHRSVSWYQQTPGQGLQFLFEYFSETQRNKGNFPGRFSGRQFSNSRSEMNVSTLELGDSALYLCASSLTGQLHQPQHFGDGTRLSIL.